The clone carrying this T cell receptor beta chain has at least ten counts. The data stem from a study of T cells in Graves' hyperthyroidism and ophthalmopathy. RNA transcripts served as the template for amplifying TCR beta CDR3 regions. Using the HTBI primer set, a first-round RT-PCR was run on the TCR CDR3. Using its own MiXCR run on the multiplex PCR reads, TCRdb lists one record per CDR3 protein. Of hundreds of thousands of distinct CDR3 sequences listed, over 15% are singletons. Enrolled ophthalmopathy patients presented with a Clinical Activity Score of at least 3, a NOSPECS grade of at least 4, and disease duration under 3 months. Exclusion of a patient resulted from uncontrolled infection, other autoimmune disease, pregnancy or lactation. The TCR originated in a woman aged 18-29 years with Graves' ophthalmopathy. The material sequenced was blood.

The DNA for the CDR3 is TGCGCCAGCAGCCTAGGACAGCCCACAGATACGCAGTATTTT. Residues: CASSLGQPTDTQYF. The chain recombines TRBV5-1 with TRBJ2-3; possible D gene TRBD1, 6 bases. The germline CDR1 and CDR2 sequences are SGHRS and YFSETQ. Trimming cost V 4 bases and J 2 bases, with 11 bases left between them. The CDR3 has 14 residues.